The subject of this entry is one T cell receptor (beta chain). Libraries were prepared by immunoSEQ multiplex PCR; TCRdb keeps only in-frame clonotypes and omits some of them. The table lists fewer than 400,000 clones, around four fifths of them singletons. The data stem from a study of Ad26.COV2.S vaccination and SARS-CoV-2 variants. The overall study: The Ad26.COV2.S arm of the COV1001 trial was where the donor was placed. Into the muscle, Ad26.COV2.S was dosed once or twice, 56 days apart.

The V end was cut by 1 base, the J end by 6 bases, with 17 bases between. Germline loops: CDR1 SGHTA, CDR2 FQGNSA. The CDR3 extends over 16 amino acids. Treatment: some 20 received Ad26.COV2.S at low or high dose, single or two shots; five or six received placebo; per-sample allocation not given. It was on day 63 after the first vaccine or placebo injection that samples were taken. At a Boston site, the person donating was an adult of 18-55 years. The sequence derives from a person between 18 and 65 years old who received the Ad26.COV2.S COVID-19 vaccine or a placebo. The material sequenced was peripheral blood, taken in a trial of Ad26.COV2.S vaccine versus placebo. This sequence joins TRBV7-2 and TRBJ2-3; the D is unclear. This chain's CDR3 is CASSLVDELVGDTQYF. The CDR3 coding sequence is TGTGCCAGCAGCTTAGTCGACGAACTCGTAGGGGATACGCAGTATTTT.